These 28 T cell receptor beta chains share one sample of origin, sequenced in a study of cytomegalovirus exposure and HLA in healthy donors. Generated by immunoSEQ multiplex PCR, the TCRdb table keeps only in-frame clones and is missing some. The sample holds about 150,000 clones, around 90% seen once. The sample comprised PBMCs. The receptor source for this set is a man aged 18 to 30 in good health and CMV-seronegative.

This clone appeared once. This chain uses TRBV7-8 with TRBJ2-7, with TRBD2 identical over 10 bases. CDR1 SGHVS and CDR2 FQNEAQ come from the germline V gene. V lost 4 bases to trimming and J lost 3 bases; unmatched junction nucleotides: 3. This CDR3 region has 14 residues. CDR3: CASSSLAGVYEQYV. For the CDR3, the DNA is TGTGCCAGCAGCTCTCTAGCGGGGGTCTACGAGCAGTACGTC.

The chain carries TRBV6-4 and TRBJ1-1; the D is unclear. Germline lookup yields CDR1 MRHNA and CDR2 SNTAGT. The length of the CDR3 is 16 residues. Trimming cost V 2 bases and J 6 bases, with 19 bases left between them. The CDR3 region is CASSDGRGRVHPEAFF. The CDR3 region has the DNA TGTGCCAGCAGTGACGGTCGCGGGCGGGTTCACCCTGAAGCTTTCTTT.

V gene TRBV18 combines with J gene TRBJ2-7, with D perhaps TRBD1 (6 bases). V lost 4 bases to trimming and J lost 1 base, with 23 bases between them. The V gene's germline CDR1 is KGHSH and CDR2 LQKENI. The CDR3 covers 18 residues. In DNA form, the CDR3 reads TGTGCCAGCTCACGGATAAGGCAGGGGCGCCTCGTTTCCTACGAGCAGTACTTC. Protein product: CASSRIRQGRLVSYEQYF.

The chain carries TRBV15 and TRBJ1-2; 7 nucleotides align to TRBD1. Germline lookup yields CDR1 LNHNV and CDR2 YYDKDF (reference sequence). V lost 1 base, J lost 2 bases, and 1 base stayed unmatched. This CDR3 contains 14 residues. CDR3: CATSRAQGNYGYTF. CDR3 sequence (DNA): TGTGCCACCAGCAGAGCACAGGGGAACTATGGCTACACCTTC.

CDR3 region: CASSLAPGAETEAFF. As DNA, the CDR3 is TGCGCCAGCAGCTTGGCCCCGGGTGCCGAGACTGAAGCTTTCTTT. The V and J genes are TRBV5-1 and TRBJ1-1; no definite D call. The CDR3 is made up of 15 amino acids. V was clipped by 0 bases and J by 5 bases, with 14 bases between them. Germline V gene lookup returns CDR1 SGHRS and CDR2 YFSETQ.

This sequence joins TRBV27 and TRBJ2-3, with TRBD2 matching 7 bases. From germline, CDR1 is MNHEY and CDR2 SMNVEV (reference sequence). The length of the CDR3 is 14 residues. Trimming cost V 6 bases and J 6 bases; bases outside gene matches: 9. CDR3 nucleotide sequence: TGTGCCAGCAGGGACGGGGGGTTTGTGGATACGCAGTATTTT. This encodes CASRDGGFVDTQYF.

The chain uses TRBV4-1 and TRBJ2-3; D is perhaps TRBD1 (5 bases). V shed 1 base and J shed 4 bases, with 9 bases lying between them. This CDR3 has 14 residues. Per germline, CDR1 MGHRA and CDR2 YSYEKL. The DNA of the CDR3 is TGCGCCAGCAGCCAAGTGGCAGGGCCAGATACGCAGTATTTT. Its protein product is CASSQVAGPDTQYF.

The sample holds one count of this clone. The rearrangement links TRBV5-5 to TRBJ1-6; no clear D gene. Germline V gene lookup returns CDR1 SGHKS and CDR2 YYEKEE (reference sequence). This CDR3 is 15 amino acids long. The V and J ends lost 0 bases and 9 bases respectively, with 13 bases between them. The CDR3 protein is CASSLVNGEGSPLHF. DNA of the CDR3: TGTGCCAGCAGCTTGGTGAACGGGGAGGGTTCACCCCTCCACTTT.

The table lists this clone with a few counts. The CDR3 loop reads CASSNRGEGELFF. The CDR3 DNA is TGTGCCAGTAGCAACAGGGGAGAAGGGGAGCTGTTTTTT. The rearrangement uses TRBV19 and TRBJ2-2, with 7 bases identical to TRBD1. This CDR3 region has 13 residues. J gave up 8 bases and V 6 bases, and 6 bases lay outside the gene matches. Germline V lookup: CDR1 LNHDA, CDR2 SQIVND (reference sequence).

The chain is built from TRBV19 and TRBJ1-2, with TRBD1 as a possible D gene (5 bases). Trimming stripped 1 base from V and 3 bases from J, with 15 bases between. CDR3 length equals 16 residues. Germline assignment: CDR1 LNHDA and CDR2 SQIVND (reference sequence). As DNA, the CDR3 is TGTGCCAGTAGTATAGTAGGCAGGGTCACTTACTATGGCTACACCTTC. Translated, it gives CASSIVGRVTYYGYTF.

The gene calls are TRBV6-5 and TRBJ1-1; 9 bases fit TRBD1. Germline CDR1 is MNHEY and CDR2 is SVGAGI. The CDR3 runs to 16 residues. Trimming took 3 bases from V and 4 from J; bases not matched to a gene: 9. The CDR3 sequence: CASSYSPGTGRTEAFF. The CDR3 DNA reads TGTGCCAGCAGTTATTCTCCCGGGACAGGGCGCACTGAAGCTTTCTTT.

A few counts support this clone. The gene calls are TRBV2 and TRBJ1-2; 8 positions agree with TRBD1. V lost 1 base, J lost 6 bases, and 10 bases stayed unmatched. Germline CDR1 reads SNHLY; CDR2 reads FYNNEI. This CDR3 has 16 residues. CDR3 sequence (DNA): TGTGCCAGCAGTGAAGTGGGGTTATGGACAGGGAATGGCTACACCTTC. Translation gives CASSEVGLWTGNGYTF.

V usage is TRBV6-1 and J usage is TRBJ2-1, with 7 bases lining up with TRBD1. Germline CDR1 is MNHNS and CDR2 is SASEGT. The CDR3 is 13 amino acids. V was clipped by 4 bases and J by 6 bases; unmatched bases: 3. Written as DNA, the CDR3 is TGTGCCAGCAGTGCCGACAGGGTCAATGAGCAGTTCTTC. Translated, it gives CASSADRVNEQFF.

The chain joins TRBV4-1 to TRBJ1-5; a possible D gene is TRBD1 (5 bases). The CDR3 has 15 amino acids. V was trimmed by 4 bases and J by 0 bases, leaving 10 bases between them. Germline CDR1 MGHRA, CDR2 YSYEKL. CDR3 in DNA: TGCGCCAGCAGCCGGACACCAAATAGCAATCAGCCCCAGCATTTT. This translates into CASSRTPNSNQPQHF.

This clone was seen more than once but under ten times. The V call is TRBV29-1, the J call TRBJ2-2; D gene unclear. Germline-derived CDR1 and CDR2 are SQVTM and ANQGSEA. V lost 0 bases to trimming and J lost 4 bases, with 6 bases between them. This CDR3 is built from 13 residues. The CDR3 reads CSVEERGTGELFF. As DNA, the CDR3 is TGCAGCGTTGAAGAAAGAGGCACCGGGGAGCTGTTTTTT.

This clone has a single count. Germline and junction disagree at one end, which may indicate a read error. The V and J genes are TRBV19 and TRBJ2-2; 7 bases fit TRBD2. The CDR3 extends over 14 amino acids. Germline CDR1 is LNHDA and CDR2 is SQIVND (reference sequence). CDR3 protein: CASSSRPGSGVLFF. The CDR3 region has the DNA TGTGCCAGTAGTTCTCGTCCCGGGAGCGGGGTGCTGTTTTTT.

This chain links TRBV6-1 with TRBJ2-1, with 12 bases aligning to TRBD1. CDR3 length equals 16 residues. With V trimmed by 2 bases and J by 7 bases, 6 bases remained unmatched. The germline V gene encodes CDR1 MNHNS and CDR2 SASEGT. The chain's CDR3 is CASSETGQGAGNEQFF. Here the CDR3 DNA reads TGTGCCAGCAGTGAAACGGGACAGGGGGCGGGGAATGAGCAGTTCTTC.

V is TRBV11-2 and J is TRBJ2-1; D might be TRBD2 (6 bases). The germline gives CDR1 SGHAT, CDR2 FQNNGV. The CDR3 length is 16 residues. Trimming removed 1 base from V and 2 bases from J, with 12 bases in between. The CDR3 loop is CASSLGGGDPYNEQFF. The DNA of the CDR3 is TGTGCCAGCAGCTTAGGGGGCGGGGACCCCTACAATGAGCAGTTCTTC.

The J gene is TRBJ2-2, the V gene TRBV5-1, with TRBD2 matching 13 bases. This CDR3 contains 17 residues. The J segment lost 1 base and the V segment lost 4 bases, leaving 4 bases of the junction unmatched. From germline, CDR1 is SGHRS and CDR2 YFSETQ. The CDR3 coding sequence is TGCGCCAGCAGCCCTGGGACTAGCGGGAAGAACACCGGGGAGCTGTTTTTT. It translates to CASSPGTSGKNTGELFF.

This chain uses TRBV7-6 with TRBJ2-3, with a possible D match to TRBD2 (6 bases). The CDR3 covers 16 residues. The V gene lost 1 base and the J gene lost 0 bases, with 11 bases spanning the gap. CDR1 and CDR2 (germline): SGHVS, FNYEAQ. The CDR3 region is CASSLGRATSTDTQYF. Written as DNA, the CDR3 is TGTGCCAGCAGCTTAGGGAGGGCAACTAGCACAGATACGCAGTATTTT.

The chain links TRBV5-8 to TRBJ2-5; no clear D. The V end was cut by 4 bases, the J end by 2 bases, with 15 bases between. The CDR3 contains 15 residues. The germline V gene encodes CDR1 SGHTS and CDR2 YDEGEE. The CDR3 nucleotides are TGTGCCAGCAGCGGTGATTCAGGCCGACAAGAGACCCAGTACTTC. Translated: CASSGDSGRQETQYF.

V and J are TRBV18 and TRBJ2-5; 9 bases map to TRBD1. The CDR3 is 15 residues long. The germline V gene encodes CDR1 KGHSH and CDR2 LQKENI. V lost 3 bases, J lost 6 bases, and 8 bases stayed unmatched. CDR3 sequence: CASSPILGTGKTQYF. The CDR3 DNA reads as TGTGCCAGCTCACCGATCCTAGGGACAGGGAAGACCCAGTACTTC.

The V call is TRBV4-2, the J call TRBJ1-1; D may be TRBD1 (6 bases). CDR1 is LGHNA, CDR2 YNFKEQ, per germline. V was shortened by 8 bases and J by 5 bases, with 9 bases between the two germline ends. The CDR3 covers 11 residues. The CDR3 loop reads CASGRGTEAFF. The CDR3, as DNA: TGTGCCAGCGGGAGGGGGACTGAAGCTTTCTTT.

This clone was seen only once. This chain connects TRBV18 to TRBJ2-2, with 14 nucleotides matching TRBD2. The J segment lost 7 bases and the V segment lost 0 bases, leaving 10 bases of the junction unmatched. There are 19 residues in the CDR3. Germline values: CDR1 KGHSH, CDR2 LQKENI. The CDR3 loop reads CASSPPSPGLAGEGGELFF. CDR3 nucleotides: TGTGCCAGCTCACCACCCTCACCGGGACTAGCGGGAGAGGGCGGGGAGCTGTTTTTT.

The rearrangement joins TRBV27 to TRBJ1-6; 7 bases agree with TRBD1. The CDR3 consists of 12 residues. Trimming at V came to 8 bases and at J to 9 bases, leaving 4 bases not matched to a gene. Germline CDR1 MNHEY, CDR2 SMNVEV (reference sequence). The CDR3, as DNA: TGTGCCAGCGGGACAGCTAGTTCACCCCTCCACTTT. It codes for CASGTASSPLHF.

This chain links TRBV28 with TRBJ2-7; 10 nucleotides agree with TRBD2. Trimming at V came to 2 bases and at J to 6 bases, leaving 10 bases not matched to a gene. From germline, CDR1 is MDHEN and CDR2 SYDVKM. This CDR3 region has 16 residues. The CDR3 region has the DNA TGTGCCAGCAGTTTAAACCTAGCGGGAGACGCAGCCGAGCAGTACTTC. Protein product: CASSLNLAGDAAEQYF.

CDR3: CASSLAGTGKNSPLHF. DNA for the CDR3: TGTGCCAGCAGCTTGGCCGGGACAGGGAAAAATTCACCCCTCCACTTT. The chain links TRBV5-4 to TRBJ1-6; 9 bases map to TRBD1. This CDR3 has 16 amino acids. In germline, CDR1 is SGHNT, CDR2 YYREEE (reference sequence). V shed 0 bases, J shed 7 bases, and the junction held 5 bases outside the gene matches.

The chain recombines TRBV6-5 with TRBJ1-1; D gene ambiguous. Trimming removed 6 bases at V and 0 bases at J, with 8 bases between. The germline V gene has CDR1 MNHEY and CDR2 SVGAGI. CDR3 size: 13 residues. For the CDR3, the DNA is TGTGCCAGCAGCCCGGGTTTGAACACTGAAGCTTTCTTT. It specifies CASSPGLNTEAFF.